This T cell receptor (beta chain) was obtained from a study of shared clonotypes between healthy human individuals. The CDR3 length is 15 residues. The naive CD8 population came from CD45RO-negative cells selected for CCR7, without terminally differentiated effector memory CD45RA+ cells. Clones were read by immunoSEQ multiplex PCR, and TCRdb kept only the in-frame ones, dropping some. Here the sample spans millions of clones, approximately 94% being singletons. Sequenced sample: naive CD8+ T cells sorted from blood. The V and J genes are TRBV12-1 and TRBJ2-7; the table calls TRBD2, which could not be checked here. TRBV12-1 is a documented pseudogene. The TCR originated in a man younger than 35 in good health. CDR3 DNA sequence: TGTGCCAGCAGGCCATCTAGCGGCACCTACTACGAGCAGTACTTC. This gives the protein CASRPSSGTYYEQYF.